The rows below give T cell receptor beta chains drawn from one sample of a study of post-analysis software for immune sequencing data. TCRdb analysed the PCR reads with MiXCR anew, one entry per CDR3 protein. This table has approximately 770,000 distinct CDR3 sequences, more than 45% appearing once. The sample consisted of blood. These receptors were obtained from a girl aged 5-17 years with multiple sclerosis. Each CDR3 is given with its conserved first and last residue. D genes are given only for firm matches. Clone size is shown for a subset of rows, as once, few, many or a class of expanded clone.

J gene: TRBJ2-1
clone size: -
V gene: TRBV20-1
D gene: TRBD2
CDR3 DNA: TGCAGTGCTCCGGGACCAGCGGGAGGCCTCTCCTACAATGAGCAGTTCTTC
CDR3 protein: CSAPGPAGGLSYNEQFF

J gene: TRBJ2-7
clone size: -
V gene: TRBV10-3
D gene: -
CDR3 DNA: TGTGCCATCAGTGAGTCTGACGAGCAGTACTTC
CDR3 protein: CAISESDEQYF

J gene: TRBJ2-7
clone size: -
V gene: TRBV14
D gene: TRBD2
CDR3 DNA: TGTGCCAGCAACCAAGTGGGACTAGCGGCCCGGAGGTCGGGCGAGCAGTACTTC
CDR3 protein: CASNQVGLAARRSGEQYF

J gene: TRBJ2-7
clone size: -
V gene: TRBV28
D gene: -
CDR3 DNA: TGTGCCAGCAGGCAGGGGGACTACTCCTACGAGCAGTACTTC
CDR3 protein: CASRQGDYSYEQYF

J gene: TRBJ2-1
clone size: once
V gene: TRBV11-2
D gene: TRBD2
CDR3 DNA: TGTGCCAGCAGCTTTACCTGGACTAGCGGGAGTTGGGATGAGCAGTTCTTC
CDR3 protein: CASSFTWTSGSWDEQFF

J gene: TRBJ1-2
clone size: -
V gene: TRBV20-1
D gene: -
CDR3 DNA: TGCAGTGCTAGAGGCCGGGGCCCAGGAAGAGGCTACACCTTC
CDR3 protein: CSARGRGPGRGYTF

J gene: TRBJ2-7
clone size: few
V gene: TRBV7-2
D gene: TRBD2
CDR3 DNA: TGTGCCAGCAGCTTAGCCGGTAGCGGGTCATACGAGCAGTACTTC
CDR3 protein: CASSLAGSGSYEQYF

J gene: TRBJ1-1
clone size: once
V gene: TRBV12-3/TRBV12-4
D gene: -
CDR3 DNA: TGTGCCAGCAGTTTCGGGGCGCGTGGCACTGAAGCTTTCTTT
CDR3 protein: CASSFGARGTEAFF

J gene: TRBJ2-7
clone size: many
V gene: TRBV29-1
D gene: TRBD1
CDR3 DNA: TGCAGCGTGGACGGGACAGGGTACGAGCAGTACTTC
CDR3 protein: CSVDGTGYEQYF

J gene: TRBJ2-7
clone size: -
V gene: TRBV11-2
D gene: -
CDR3 DNA: TGTGCCAGCAGCTTAGTATCGGCAGGGAGCCGTTACGAGCAGTACTTC
CDR3 protein: CASSLVSAGSRYEQYF

J gene: TRBJ2-7
clone size: few
V gene: TRBV6-5
D gene: TRBD1
CDR3 DNA: TGTGCCAGCAGTTACTCCAAAGGGACAGTCGAGCAGTACTTC
CDR3 protein: CASSYSKGTVEQYF

J gene: TRBJ2-7
clone size: -
V gene: TRBV5-1
D gene: -
CDR3 DNA: TGCGCCAGCAGCTTGGGACTGATATCGAACGAGCAGTACTTC
CDR3 protein: CASSLGLISNEQYF

J gene: TRBJ2-3
clone size: -
V gene: TRBV20-1
D gene: -
CDR3 DNA: TGCAGTGCGGAGAGGTCTAGTAGGGTCACAGATACGCAGTATTTT
CDR3 protein: CSAERSSRVTDTQYF

J gene: TRBJ1-1
clone size: -
V gene: TRBV7-3
D gene: TRBD1
CDR3 DNA: TGTGCCAGCAGCTCCGACAGGGCAAGCGAAGCTTTCTTT
CDR3 protein: CASSSDRASEAFF

J gene: TRBJ2-3
clone size: -
V gene: TRBV3-1
D gene: -
CDR3 DNA: TGTGCCAGCAGCCAGGGCGCCCCAGATACGCAGTATTTT
CDR3 protein: CASSQGAPDTQYF

J gene: TRBJ2-7
clone size: -
V gene: TRBV14
D gene: -
CDR3 DNA: TGTGCCAGCAGCCCGGAGGCCGCTGGGGGAGCCTACGAGCAGTACTTC
CDR3 protein: CASSPEAAGGAYEQYF

J gene: TRBJ1-1
clone size: few
V gene: TRBV28
D gene: -
CDR3 DNA: TGTGCCAGCAGTTTAATGCGGAACACTGAAGCTTTCTTT
CDR3 protein: CASSLMRNTEAFF

J gene: TRBJ1-6
clone size: -
V gene: TRBV29-1
D gene: TRBD1
CDR3 DNA: TGCAGCGTTTCCCAGGGGGCGGATAATTCACCCCTCCACTTT
CDR3 protein: CSVSQGADNSPLHF